The 22 T cell receptor beta chains listed next were all sequenced from one sample in a study of T cells in narcolepsy. Sequencing was performed with immunoSEQ multiplex PCR; in TCRdb, only in-frame clones are kept and a portion is missing. Counted here are some 35,000 clones, about four fifths occurring once; the ten biggest clones make up about 2.3%. Source material: memory (CD45RA-) CD4+ T cells from blood. These receptors originate from a human donor in good health.

This chain joins TRBV5-6 and TRBJ1-1, with TRBD1 as a possible D gene (6 bases). The germline gives CDR1 SGHDT, CDR2 YYEEEE. This CDR3 has 14 residues. V dropped 4 bases and J dropped 0 bases, with 10 bases sitting between them. The CDR3 is CASSRDIVNTEAFF. The DNA of the CDR3 is TGTGCCAGCAGCCGGGACATAGTGAACACTGAAGCTTTCTTT.

The CDR3 coding sequence is TGTGCCAGCAGTTTCAGCCGAGGTGGAAAACTGTTTTTT. Its protein is CASSFSRGGKLFF. This chain connects TRBV27 to TRBJ1-4; D gene uncertain. Germline values: CDR1 MNHEY, CDR2 SMNVEV (reference sequence). The length of the CDR3 is 13 residues. Trimming shortened V by 3 bases and J by 10 bases, and 12 bases separated the two germline ends.

This clone was observed a handful of times. CDR3 sequence (DNA): TGTGCCAGCAGCGTAGGACAAGCTGTTGGAGGGGAGCTGTTTTTT. Its protein is CASSVGQAVGGELFF. V and J are TRBV9 and TRBJ2-2; D remains ambiguous. The germline V gene has CDR1 SGDLS and CDR2 YYNGEE. V lost 0 bases and J lost 8, with 14 bases in between. The CDR3 length is 15 residues. Looking up the rest from reference TRBV9 and TRBJ2-2 gives the full variable domain: DSGVTQTPKHLITATGQRVTLRCSPRSGDLSVYWYQQSLDQGLQFLIQYYNGEERAKGNILERFSAQQFPDLHSELNLSSLELGDSALYFCASSVGQAVGGELFFGEGSRLTVL.

V usage is TRBV30 and J usage is TRBJ2-3; D possibly corresponds to TRBD1 (5 bases). The CDR3 covers 13 residues. The germline V gene has CDR1 GTSNPN and CDR2 SVGIG (reference sequence). V lost 5 bases and J lost 4, with 13 bases in between. The CDR3 nucleotides read TGTGCCTGGGAGGCAGGGTCGGCAGATACGCAGTATTTT. As protein: CAWEAGSADTQYF.

This chain connects TRBV6-1 to TRBJ1-4; D not resolved. The CDR3 extends over 15 amino acids. Deletions cut 6 bases from V and 7 bases from J, with 18 bases between. Germline CDR1 reads MNHNS; CDR2 reads SASEGT. CDR3 amino acids: CASRSRMLGLEKLFF. Written as DNA, the CDR3 is TGTGCCAGCAGAAGTCGTATGCTGGGCCTTGAAAAACTGTTTTTT.

Only a few counts were recorded for this clone. This rearrangement joins TRBV4-1 to TRBJ1-5; D remains ambiguous. CDR1 and CDR2 (germline): MGHRA, YSYEKL. The ends were cut back, 0 bases at V and 3 bases at J, with 6 bases in the middle. CDR3 length equals 14 residues. CDR3 DNA: TGCGCCAGCAGCCAAGATCCCGTCAATCAGCCCCAGCATTTT. It encodes CASSQDPVNQPQHF.

The chain is built from TRBV7-6 and TRBJ2-1; 10 positions match TRBD2. In germline, CDR1 is SGHVS, CDR2 FNYEAQ. The CDR3 extends over 15 amino acids. The ends lost 5 bases at V and 6 bases at J; junction bases unmatched: 7. The CDR3 DNA reads as TGTGCCAGCAGCACCTCTAGCGGGGGCTTCAATGAGCAGTTCTTC. Translation: CASSTSSGGFNEQFF. Based on the CDR3 plus reference TRBV7-6 and TRBJ2-1, the full variable domain is GAGVSQSPRYKVTKRGQDVALRCDPISGHVSLYWYRQALGQGPEFLTYFNYEAQQDKSGLPNDRFSAERPEGSISTLTIQRTEQRDSAMYRCASSTSSGGFNEQFFGPGTRLTVL.

The gene calls are TRBV7-8 and TRBJ2-5; TRBD1 agrees at 10 bases. With 5 bases clipped from V and 7 bases from J, the junction kept 10 bases outside the gene matches. Per the germline V gene, CDR1 is SGHVS and CDR2 is FQNEAQ. The CDR3 has 15 amino acids. CDR3 sequence: CASSRAGTGDLTQYF. CDR3 coding DNA: TGTGCCAGCAGCAGAGCCGGGACAGGGGACTTGACCCAGTACTTC.

The chain employs TRBV6-5 and TRBJ1-1, with 7 bases identical to TRBD1. Germline V CDR1 and CDR2: MNHEY, SVGAGI. There are 15 residues in the CDR3. V shed 7 bases and J 5 bases; nucleotides not matched to a gene: 13. The CDR3 sequence: CASTNGGGQLTEAFF. The CDR3 nucleotides read TGTGCCAGCACCAACGGGGGGGGACAGTTGACTGAAGCTTTCTTT.

The table lists this clone with a count of one. This chain connects TRBV7-3 to TRBJ2-3; 10 bases match TRBD2. CDR1 is SGHTA and CDR2 is FQGTGA in the germline V gene. This CDR3 contains 15 residues. Losses at the gene ends were 6 bases for V and 5 bases for J; bases not matched to a gene: 8. CDR3 coding DNA: TGTGCCAGCAGACCAAGCGGGGGGGCCGGAGATACGCAGTATTTT. Amino acid sequence: CASRPSGGAGDTQYF.

The chain combines TRBV7-9 with TRBJ1-1, with a possible D match to TRBD1 (5 bases). The germline gives CDR1 SEHNR, CDR2 FQNEAQ (reference sequence). This CDR3 has 14 residues. V was clipped by 1 base and J by 11 bases, with 17 bases between them. The CDR3 spells CASSLGGRARRAFF. The CDR3 DNA reads as TGTGCCAGCAGCTTAGGGGGCCGGGCGCGGCGGGCTTTCTTT. The full variable domain, rest sourced from reference TRBV7-9 and TRBJ1-1, is DTGVSQNPRHKITKRGQNVTFRCDPISEHNRLYWYRQTLGQGPEFLTYFQNEAQLEKSRLLSDRFSAERPKGSFSTLEIQRTEQGDSAMYLCASSLGGRARRAFFGQGTRLTVV.

This chain connects TRBV7-9 to TRBJ2-7; 13 bases are a match to TRBD2. CDR3 size: 17 residues. The J segment lost 1 base and the V segment lost 1 base, leaving 4 bases of the junction unmatched. The germline V gene encodes CDR1 SEHNR and CDR2 FQNEAQ (reference sequence). This CDR3 is CASSLGTSGGYSYEQYF. CDR3 DNA sequence: TGTGCCAGCAGCTTAGGGACTAGCGGGGGTTATTCCTACGAGCAGTACTTC. Supplemented by reference TRBV7-9 and TRBJ2-7, the full variable domain reads DTGVSQNPRHKITKRGQNVTFRCDPISEHNRLYWYRQTLGQGPEFLTYFQNEAQLEKSRLLSDRFSAERPKGSFSTLEIQRTEQGDSAMYLCASSLGTSGGYSYEQYFGPGTRLTVT.

This chain links TRBV7-2 with TRBJ2-1; 9 positions agree with TRBD2. Trimming took 1 base from V and 0 from J; bases not matched to a gene: 4. The CDR3 loop spans 17 amino acids. Per the germline V gene, CDR1 is SGHTA and CDR2 is FQGNSA. CDR3 sequence: CASSLGLAGSSYNEQFF. CDR3 coding DNA: TGTGCCAGCAGCTTAGGTCTAGCGGGAAGCTCCTACAATGAGCAGTTCTTC.

This clone was picked up one time. This rearrangement joins TRBV10-3 to TRBJ2-3; no clear D. The CDR3 has 13 residues. V was pared by 4 bases and J by 4 bases, with 9 bases between. Germline loops: CDR1 ENHRY, CDR2 SYGVKD. The CDR3 spells CAISALDSDTQYF. The DNA of the CDR3 is TGTGCCATCAGTGCCCTAGATTCAGATACGCAGTATTTT.

The J gene is TRBJ2-7, the V gene TRBV7-9; 7 bases agree with TRBD2. Germline V lookup: CDR1 SEHNR, CDR2 FQNEAQ (reference sequence). The CDR3 spans 16 residues. V trimming: 3 bases; J trimming: 5 bases; junction bases outside the gene matches: 13. In DNA form, the CDR3 reads TGTGCCAGCAGCTTCCGGCGCGGGAGCGGGTCGCACGAGCAGTACTTC. Protein product: CASSFRRGSGSHEQYF.

This clone has just a few counts. The chain links TRBV29-1 to TRBJ1-2, with a possible D match to TRBD1 (6 bases). Trimming cost V 6 bases and J 8 bases, with 16 bases left between them. The CDR3 consists of 12 residues. The germline CDR1 and CDR2 sequences are SQVTM and ANQGSEA. The CDR3 DNA is TGCAGCGTCCTGAGGGGGGACGGAGGCTACACCTTC. Translation: CSVLRGDGGYTF.

V is TRBV5-1 and J is TRBJ2-7; 15 positions match TRBD2. The CDR3 spans 17 residues. V was clipped by 2 bases and J by 0 bases; unmatched bases: 3. Germline loops: CDR1 SGHRS, CDR2 YFSETQ. The CDR3 region has the DNA TGCGCCAGCAGCTTTGGACTAGCGGGAGGGAGCTCCTACGAGCAGTACTTC. Translating it yields CASSFGLAGGSSYEQYF.

The genes are TRBV19 and TRBJ2-7, with 12 bases lining up with TRBD2. The CDR3 extends over 15 amino acids. After removal of 4 bases from V and 4 bases from J, the junction contained 5 bases not matched to a gene. Germline V gives CDR1 LNHDA, CDR2 SQIVND (reference sequence). The CDR3 coding sequence is TGTGCCAGTAGTAAGGGACTAGCGGGTATATACGAGCAGTACTTC. Translated, it gives CASSKGLAGIYEQYF.

The rearrangement uses TRBV2 and TRBJ1-1; D gene unclear. The CDR3 has 13 amino acids. The V and J ends lost 6 bases and 0 bases respectively, with 8 bases between them. CDR1 is SNHLY and CDR2 is FYNNEI in the germline V gene. The chain's CDR3 is CASRLAVNTEAFF. The CDR3 region has the DNA TGTGCCAGCAGGCTGGCGGTGAACACTGAAGCTTTCTTT.

CDR3 nucleotide sequence: TGTGCCAGTAGTATAGGTGGGGTCAGCAATCAGCCCCAGCATTTT. Translated: CASSIGGVSNQPQHF. The chain recombines TRBV19 with TRBJ1-5; D not resolved. Germline lookup yields CDR1 LNHDA and CDR2 SQIVND (reference sequence). The CDR3 extends over 15 amino acids. Deletions cut 1 base from V and 1 base from J, with 8 bases between.

V is TRBV7-8 and J is TRBJ2-7; 7 nucleotides agree with TRBD1. The germline V gene encodes CDR1 SGHVS and CDR2 FQNEAQ. With 5 bases clipped from V and 5 bases from J, the junction kept 9 bases outside the gene matches. The CDR3 is made up of 14 amino acids. CDR3 region: CASSPPEQGNEQYF. The CDR3 DNA is TGTGCCAGCAGCCCGCCGGAACAGGGGAACGAGCAGTACTTC.

The chain has TRBV6-1 and TRBJ1-4, with 9 bases fitting TRBD1. The germline V gene encodes CDR1 MNHNS and CDR2 SASEGT. The CDR3 has 14 amino acids. The ends lost 4 bases at V and 4 bases at J; junction bases unmatched: 1. CDR3 amino acids: CASSADRGNEKLFF. CDR3 nucleotides: TGTGCCAGCAGTGCGGACAGGGGTAATGAAAAACTGTTTTTT.